These 19 T cell receptor beta chains were sequenced from one sample in a study of regulatory T cells in long-lasting Graves disease. Libraries of TCR beta came from iRepertoire HTBI primers plus Arm-PCR of CDR3 regions. One entry per CDR3 protein, called by TCRdb with MiXCR from the multiplex PCR reads. Seen here are around 480,000 distinct CDR3 sequences, 15% to 20% observed once, and the top ten hold just under 25%. The time point denotes: newly diagnosed GD, antithyroid drugs for less than 3 months. From RNA extracted from PBMCs, the TCR library was made. These data are also associated with another study on T cells in Graves' hyperthyroidism and ophthalmopathy.

Material: peripheral blood mononuclear cells (PBMCs), obtained at new diagnosis, from a patient treated with antithyroid drugs. The source of these receptors is a woman aged 35-65 years with Graves disease.

Worth noting for this clonotype: This sequence may be a read error, since a much larger clone differs from it by one base. The chain recombines TRBV7-9 with TRBJ2-1, with D perhaps TRBD1 (6 bases). CDR1 is SEHNR and CDR2 is FQNEAQ in the germline V gene (reference sequence). Trimming took off 6 bases at V and 7 bases at J, with 10 bases between the two ends. CDR3 length equals 12 residues. The CDR3 sequence: CASRAGVNEQFF. The CDR3 DNA follows: TGTGCCAGCAGAGCAGGGGTAAATGAGCAGTTCTTC.

This chain uses TRBV5-1 with TRBJ2-3, with D uncertain. The CDR3 runs to 13 residues. Per germline, CDR1 SGHRS and CDR2 YFSETQ. The germline V and J ends were trimmed by 4 bases and 2 bases, with 8 bases remaining between them. The CDR3 is CASSTRITDTQYF. The CDR3 bases are TGCGCCAGCAGCACCAGAATCACAGATACGCAGTATTTT.

The sample holds many counts of this clonotype. The chain combines TRBV7-8 with TRBJ2-5, with D uncertain. V lost 1 base, J lost 5 bases, and 8 bases lay in between. This CDR3 is 13 amino acids long. Germline loops: CDR1 SGHVS, CDR2 FQNEAQ. The CDR3 coding sequence is TGTGCCAGCAGCTTAGGGAATGCGGAGACCCAGTACTTC. Protein product: CASSLGNAETQYF.

As for this clonotype: A single base separates this from a much larger clone, so it may be a read error. The rearrangement links TRBV5-6 to TRBJ2-7; 7 bases agree with TRBD2. The CDR3 is 14 residues long. Germline V lookup: CDR1 SGHDT, CDR2 YYEEEE. With 4 bases clipped from V and 0 bases from J, the junction kept 4 bases outside the gene matches. The CDR3 DNA follows: TGTGCCAGCAGCGGCAGCGGGGCCTCCTACGAGCAGTACGTC. This sequence encodes CASSGSGASYEQYV.

This clonotype showed up just a few times. V gene TRBV12-3 or TRBV12-4 combines with J gene TRBJ1-1; 7 bases are shared with TRBD1. The CDR3 sequence is 14 residues long. V trimming: 6 bases; J trimming: 8 bases; junction bases outside the gene matches: 12. This CDR3 reads CASRNRGELQEAFF. In DNA form, the CDR3 reads TGTGCCAGCAGAAACAGGGGAGAACTACAGGAAGCTTTCTTT.

This chain uses TRBV7-2 with TRBJ1-4, with 7 nucleotides matching TRBD1. Per germline, CDR1 SGHTA and CDR2 FQGNSA. Losses at the gene ends were 5 bases for V and 2 bases for J; bases not matched to a gene: 11. CDR3 length equals 17 residues. The chain's CDR3 is CASSLRQGSSTNEKLFF. The CDR3 region has the DNA TGTGCCAGCAGCCTAAGACAGGGTAGTTCGACTAATGAAAAACTGTTTTTT. The full variable domain, rest sourced from reference TRBV7-2 and TRBJ1-4, is GAGVSQSPSNKVTEKGKDVELRCDPISGHTALYWYRQSLGQGLEFLIYFQGNSAPDKSGLPSDRFSAERTGGSVSTLTIQRTQQEDSAVYLCASSLRQGSSTNEKLFFGSGTQLSVL.

The rearrangement joins TRBV28 to TRBJ1-3, with 10 bases identical to TRBD1. The V gene end was trimmed by 5 bases and the J gene end by 4 bases; junction bases not matched to a gene: 8. CDR1 and CDR2 from the germline V gene are MDHEN and SYDVKM. CDR3 length: 16 residues. CDR3 loop: CASSPAGQGKGNTIYF. As DNA, the CDR3 is TGTGCCAGCAGTCCGGCGGGACAGGGGAAAGGAAACACCATATATTTT.

J is TRBJ1-1 and V is TRBV7-3; D gene unclear. Germline V lookup: CDR1 SGHTA, CDR2 FQGTGA. V was clipped by 6 bases and J by 4 bases, with 12 bases between them. CDR3 length: 13 amino acids. Here the CDR3 DNA reads TGTGCCAGCAGTTATCCGGGCAGCACTGAAGCTTTCTTT. Its protein is CASSYPGSTEAFF.

This clonotype was seen repeatedly, ten times or more. The chain has TRBV28 and TRBJ1-1; no clear D. The V and J ends lost 4 bases and 4 bases respectively, with 13 bases between them. The CDR3 is made up of 14 amino acids. The germline CDR1 and CDR2 sequences are MDHEN and SYDVKM. For the CDR3, the DNA is TGTGCCAGCAGTTCGGCGAGTGGTATCACTGAAGCTTTCTTT. Protein: CASSSASGITEAFF. The full variable domain, with the rest looked up from reference TRBV28 and TRBJ1-1, is DVKVTQSSRYLVKRTGEKVFLECVQDMDHENMFWYRQDPGLGLRLIYFSYDVKMKEKGDIPEGYSVSREKKERFSLILESASTNQTSMYLCASSSASGITEAFFGQGTRLTVV.

At least ten counts were recorded for this clonotype. This chain links TRBV12-3 or TRBV12-4 with TRBJ1-2, with D possibly being TRBD1 (5 bases). CDR3 length: 15 amino acids. The ends were cut back, 7 bases at V and 3 bases at J, with 18 bases in the middle. DNA for the CDR3: TGTGCCAGCACTACTTTCCGGGACTTGCACTATGGCTACACCTTC. Its translation: CASTTFRDLHYGYTF.

The V and J genes are TRBV7-3 and TRBJ1-6; D is unresolved. There are 13 residues in the CDR3. Germline CDR1 and CDR2: SGHTA and FQGTGA. Trimming cost V 4 bases and J 6 bases, with 7 bases left between them. The CDR3 DNA sequence: TGTGCCAGCAGCTACCACACTAATTCACCCCTCCACTTT. It translates to CASSYHTNSPLHF.

This clonotype was found a few times. The V gene is TRBV9, the J gene TRBJ2-2; the D gene is possibly TRBD2 (6 bases). The CDR3 is made up of 15 amino acids. V was shortened by 4 bases and J by 1 base, with 11 bases between the two germline ends. The germline V gene has CDR1 SGDLS and CDR2 YYNGEE. The CDR3 DNA is TGTGCCAGCAGCACCTGGGGGGAGAACACCGGGGAGCTGTTTTTT. This codes for CASSTWGENTGELFF. Variable domain in full (rest from reference TRBV9 and TRBJ2-2): DSGVTQTPKHLITATGQRVTLRCSPRSGDLSVYWYQQSLDQGLQFLIQYYNGEERAKGNILERFSAQQFPDLHSELNLSSLELGDSALYFCASSTWGENTGELFFGEGSRLTVL.

This clonotype was seen only a few times. The chain has TRBV7-9 and TRBJ1-2; 7 bases fit TRBD1. CDR1 is SEHNR and CDR2 is FQNEAQ in the germline V gene (reference sequence). With 1 base clipped from V and 5 bases from J, the junction kept 4 bases outside the gene matches. This CDR3 spans 14 amino acids. The CDR3 DNA reads as TGTGCCAGCAGCTTAGAGGGGACAGCTTATGGCTACACCTTC. Its translation: CASSLEGTAYGYTF. The whole variable domain, filled in from reference TRBV7-9 and TRBJ1-2, reads DTGVSQNPRHKITKRGQNVTFRCDPISEHNRLYWYRQTLGQGPEFLTYFQNEAQLEKSRLLSDRFSAERPKGSFSTLEIQRTEQGDSAMYLCASSLEGTAYGYTFGSGTRLTVV.

The CDR3 sequence is CASSPGSGRYEKLFF. The CDR3 DNA is TGTGCCAGCAGTCCCGGGAGCGGGCGGTACGAAAAACTGTTTTTT. The chain joins TRBV28 to TRBJ1-4; D unresolved. V dropped 5 bases and J dropped 8 bases, with 18 bases sitting between them. The CDR3 runs to 15 residues. Looked up from germline, CDR1 is MDHEN and CDR2 is SYDVKM.

This clonotype was counted many times. V gene TRBV12-3 or TRBV12-4 combines with J gene TRBJ1-5, with D unresolved. Trimming shortened V by 7 bases and J by 7 bases, and 11 bases separated the two germline ends. The CDR3 sequence is 12 residues long. The CDR3 nucleotides read TGTGCCAGCACCGTAGGAGGACAGCCCCAGCATTTT. Its protein product is CASTVGGQPQHF.

This rearrangement joins TRBV25-1 to TRBJ1-4, with 7 nucleotides matching TRBD1. The germline CDR1 and CDR2 sequences are MGHDK and SYGVNS. This CDR3 has 16 amino acids. With V trimmed by 4 bases and J by 0 bases, 5 bases remained unmatched. The CDR3 DNA is TGTGCCAGCAGTGGGGGGACAGCCTCAACTAATGAAAAACTGTTTTTT. Translation gives CASSGGTASTNEKLFF.

This clonotype was found many times. The V call is TRBV3-1, the J call TRBJ1-1; D possibly corresponds to TRBD1 (6 bases). Germline CDR1 is LGHDT and CDR2 is YNNKEL (reference sequence). Trimming pared 4 bases from V and 4 bases from J, leaving 19 bases between. This CDR3 is built from 16 residues. CDR3: CASSLRDTPPSTEAFF. CDR3 in DNA: TGTGCCAGCAGCCTGCGGGACACACCACCTTCCACTGAAGCTTTCTTT.

In this sample, this clonotype turned up many times. V gene TRBV18 combines with J gene TRBJ2-7; D ambiguous. Germline CDR1 is KGHSH and CDR2 is LQKENI. The V end was cut by 8 bases, the J end by 4 bases, with 15 bases between. The CDR3 consists of 13 residues. In nucleotides, the CDR3 is TGTGCCAGCAGCCCCGGGTCCTCTTACGAGCAGTACTTC. It encodes CASSPGSSYEQYF.

This clonotype was counted ten times or more. Written as DNA, the CDR3 is TGTGCCAGCAGCCCTCTACAGGTATATGCCCGCTACGAGCAGTACTTC. Protein sequence: CASSPLQVYARYEQYF. This chain connects TRBV5-6 to TRBJ2-7; weak D call: TRBD1 (5 bases). The CDR3 extends over 16 amino acids. V was trimmed by 4 bases and J by 3 bases, leaving 20 bases between them. CDR1 and CDR2 from the germline V gene are SGHDT and YYEEEE.